This paragraph covers one TCR beta chain sequence. Its specificity is unknown. J gave up 7 bases and V 6 bases, and 5 bases lay outside the gene matches. Germline V gives CDR1 SEHNR, CDR2 FQNEAQ (reference sequence). CDR3 size: 13 residues. This record comes from a study of shared clonotypes between healthy human individuals. Study outcomes and limitations: Among donors, the sharing of clonotypes was expected to be influenced by sequencing depth.

The protocol was immunoSEQ multiplex PCR, while the TCRdb copy is restricted to in-frame clones and leaves out a portion. The table includes millions of clones, 90% to 95% detected once. Sequenced material: naive CD4+ T cells sorted from blood. Subset reported: CD45RA+ positively selected. The chain combines TRBV7-9 with TRBJ2-3, with 9 bases identical to TRBD1. The TCR originated in a young man in good health. Written as DNA, the CDR3 is TGTGCCAGCAGACCTACAGGGGGCAATACGCAGTATTTT. The encoded protein is CASRPTGGNTQYF.